This T cell receptor (beta chain) was obtained from a study of human thymus T cells. Broader study findings: Blood and thymic repertoires both appeared biased in V and J gene usage. A high degree of thymic repertoire overlap among unrelated individuals was reported in related research.

Thymic resections from corrective heart surgery supplied the tissue. Donor material was obtained from healthy Finnish infants undergoing corrective surgery for congenital heart defects. This table comes from immunoSEQ multiplex PCR, and its TCRdb copy is limited to in-frame clones, with some not included. This table holds approximately 70,000 clones, 85% to 95% found once. Worth noting for this clone: Its antigen is unknown.

Material: thymus tissue. This TCR was recovered from a girl under three years old with a congenital heart defect but otherwise immunologically healthy.

CDR3 coding DNA: TGTGCCAGCAGCTTAGCGACAGGGGTCCGTTACGAGCAGTACTTC. This codes for CASSLATGVRYEQYF. V usage is TRBV7-9 and J usage is TRBJ2-7; 8 positions agree with TRBD1. CDR1 and CDR2 (germline): SEHNR, FQNEAQ (reference sequence). This CDR3 has 15 residues. V gave up 0 bases and J gave up 4 bases; unmatched junction bases: 5.